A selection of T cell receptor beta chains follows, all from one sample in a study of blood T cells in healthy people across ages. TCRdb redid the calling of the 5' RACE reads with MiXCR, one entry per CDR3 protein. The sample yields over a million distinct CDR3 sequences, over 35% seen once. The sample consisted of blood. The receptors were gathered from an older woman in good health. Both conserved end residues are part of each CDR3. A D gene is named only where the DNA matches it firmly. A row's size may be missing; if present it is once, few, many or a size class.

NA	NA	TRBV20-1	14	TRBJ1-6	CSAKAGTASSPLHF	TGCAGTGCTAAAGCGGGCACGGCGAGTTCACCCCTCCACTTT
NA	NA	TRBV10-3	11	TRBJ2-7	CAIRQSYEQYF	TGTGCCATCCGACAGTCCTACGAGCAGTACTTC
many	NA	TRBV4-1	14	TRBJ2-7	CASSQDGGSYEQYF	TGCGCCAGCAGCCAAGATGGGGGGAGCTACGAGCAGTACTTC
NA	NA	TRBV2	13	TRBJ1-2	CASSTKRGSGYTF	TGTGCCAGCAGTACCAAGAGAGGGTCTGGCTACACCTTC
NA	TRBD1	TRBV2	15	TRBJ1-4	CASSSDRDGNEKLFF	TGTGCCAGCTCCTCGGACAGGGATGGTAATGAAAAACTGTTTTTT
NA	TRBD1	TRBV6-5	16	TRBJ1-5	CASSPRTGGNNQPQHF	TGTGCCAGCAGTCCCAGGACAGGGGGGAACAATCAGCCCCAGCATTTT
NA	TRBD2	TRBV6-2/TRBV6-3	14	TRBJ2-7	CASCGGLAGYEQYF	TGTGCCAGCTGTGGGGGGCTAGCGGGCTACGAGCAGTACTTC
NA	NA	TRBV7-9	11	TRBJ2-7	CASSSINEQYF	TGTGCCAGCAGCTCCATTAACGAGCAGTACTTC
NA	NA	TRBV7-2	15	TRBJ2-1	CASSFNSGGYNEQFF	TGTGCCAGCAGCTTTAATAGCGGCGGCTACAATGAGCAGTTCTTC
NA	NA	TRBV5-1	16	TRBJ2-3	CASGGGLLAPTDTQYF	TGCGCCAGCGGAGGGGGCCTACTGGCCCCCACAGATACGCAGTATTTT
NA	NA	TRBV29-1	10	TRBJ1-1	CSVLYNEAFF	TGCAGCGTCCTTTATAATGAAGCTTTCTTT
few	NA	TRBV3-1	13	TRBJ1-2	CASSPGWGNGYTF	TGTGCCAGCAGCCCTGGATGGGGAAATGGCTACACCTTC
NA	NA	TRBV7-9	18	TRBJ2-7	CASSASIGLNRGGDEQYF	TGTGCCAGCAGCGCCTCCATTGGACTCAATAGAGGAGGGGACGAGCAGTACTTC
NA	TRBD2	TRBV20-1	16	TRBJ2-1	CSARDSAGAYYNEQFF	TGCAGTGCTAGAGATTCGGCGGGAGCATACTACAATGAGCAGTTCTTC
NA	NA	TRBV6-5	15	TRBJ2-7	CASSPLGGFSYEQYF	TGTGCCAGCAGTCCCCTGGGAGGCTTCTCCTACGAGCAGTACTTC
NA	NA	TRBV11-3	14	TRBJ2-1	CASSVGGLINEQFF	TGTGCCAGCAGCGTGGGGGGACTCATCAATGAGCAGTTCTTC
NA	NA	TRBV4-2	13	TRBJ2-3	CASSQVGDDTQYF	TGTGCCAGCAGCCAGGTGGGGGACGATACGCAGTATTTT
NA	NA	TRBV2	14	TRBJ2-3	CASSEMGSTDTQYF	TGTGCCAGCAGTGAGATGGGTAGCACAGATACGCAGTATTTT
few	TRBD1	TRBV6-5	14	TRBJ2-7	CASRRDRVTYEQYF	TGTGCCAGCAGGCGGGACAGGGTCACCTACGAGCAGTACTTC
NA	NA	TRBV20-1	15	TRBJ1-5	CSARPMEGSNQPQHF	TGCAGTGCTAGGCCTATGGAGGGGTCCAATCAGCCCCAGCATTTT
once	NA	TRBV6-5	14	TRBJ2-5	CANSYSEYQETQYF	TGTGCCAACAGTTACTCGGAGTACCAAGAGACCCAGTACTTC
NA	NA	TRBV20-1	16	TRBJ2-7	CSARDPGRGGNYEQYF	TGCAGTGCTAGAGATCCTGGTCGTGGGGGAAACTACGAGCAGTACTTC
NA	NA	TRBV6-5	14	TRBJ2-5	CASSYDIYYNEQYF	TGTGCCAGCAGTTATGACATCTACTACAATGAGCAGTACTTC
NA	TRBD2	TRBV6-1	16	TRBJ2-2	CASSDFSGSPTGELFF	TGTGCCAGCAGTGACTTTAGCGGGAGCCCCACCGGGGAGCTGTTTTTT
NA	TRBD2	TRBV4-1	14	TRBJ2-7	CASSHRREDYEQYF	TGCGCCAGCAGCCATCGGCGGGAGGACTACGAGCAGTACTTC
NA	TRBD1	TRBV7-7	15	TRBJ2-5	CASSSTGGQPETQYF	TGTGCCAGCAGCTCCACAGGGGGCCAGCCAGAGACCCAGTACTTC
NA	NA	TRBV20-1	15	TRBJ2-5	CSAQSGASLRETQYF	TGCAGTGCTCAATCTGGTGCTAGTCTAAGAGAGACCCAGTACTTC
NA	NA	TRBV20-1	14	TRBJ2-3	CSANGALERDTQYF	TGCAGTGCTAATGGGGCCCTGGAGAGGGATACGCAGTATTTT